One and the same sample provided the 7 T cell receptor beta chains below, sequenced in a study of cytomegalovirus exposure and HLA in healthy donors. Assay: immunoSEQ multiplex PCR; the TCRdb copy retains only in-frame clones and omits some. The table lists some 150,000 clones, roughly 89% of them singletons, with about 3.5% in the top ten. Sample: PBMCs. These TCRs come from a woman younger than 30 in good health and CMV-seropositive.

The rearrangement links TRBV29-1 to TRBJ2-3, with 8 positions matching TRBD2. CDR1 is SQVTM and CDR2 is ANQGSEA in the germline V gene. J was trimmed by 0 bases and V by 6 bases; bases with no gene match: 8. The CDR3 consists of 15 residues. The DNA of the CDR3 is TGCAGCGTGGCGGGAACTAGCGGCAGCACAGATACGCAGTATTTT. This translates into CSVAGTSGSTDTQYF.

This clone came up once. The CDR3 loop reads CASSVDGYSYNEQFF. CDR3 bases: TGTGCCAGCAGCGTAGACGGTTACTCCTACAATGAGCAGTTCTTC. The rearrangement links TRBV9 to TRBJ2-1; no firm D call. The CDR3 is made up of 15 amino acids. Per the germline V gene, CDR1 is SGDLS and CDR2 is YYNGEE. The V and J ends lost 0 bases and 0 bases respectively, with 7 bases between them.

The J gene is TRBJ1-1, the V gene TRBV25-1; TRBD1 matches 8 bases. In germline, CDR1 is MGHDK, CDR2 SYGVNS. CDR3 length: 15 residues. Trimming at V came to 5 bases and at J to 0 bases, leaving 5 bases not matched to a gene. The CDR3 loop is CASSLPGQVNTEAFF. The CDR3 nucleotides are TGTGCCAGCAGTTTACCGGGACAGGTGAACACTGAAGCTTTCTTT.

The sample holds a few counts of this clone. The genes are TRBV28 and TRBJ1-5, with D perhaps matching TRBD1 (6 bases). The CDR3 length is 13 residues. V was trimmed by 8 bases and J by 4 bases, leaving 12 bases between them. Germline lookup yields CDR1 MDHEN and CDR2 SYDVKM. The CDR3 DNA is TGTGCCAGCGCGTACAGGGCAAATCAGCCCCAGCATTTT. The encoded protein is CASAYRANQPQHF. The whole variable domain, filled in from reference TRBV28 and TRBJ1-5, reads DVKVTQSSRYLVKRTGEKVFLECVQDMDHENMFWYRQDPGLGLRLIYFSYDVKMKEKGDIPEGYSVSREKKERFSLILESASTNQTSMYLCASAYRANQPQHFGDGTRLSIL.

Only one count was recorded for this clone. V gene TRBV2 combines with J gene TRBJ2-1, with D perhaps matching TRBD2 (5 bases). This CDR3 has 12 amino acids. V lost 5 bases and J 8 bases, leaving 10 bases between the germline ends. Germline CDR1 is SNHLY and CDR2 is FYNNEI. CDR3 sequence reads: CASSKERYEQFF. The CDR3 DNA sequence: TGTGCCAGCAGTAAAGAGCGGTATGAGCAGTTCTTC.

The chain recombines TRBV4-1 with TRBJ2-7; tentative D call: TRBD2 (6 bases). The V end lost 0 bases, the J end lost 4 bases, and 10 bases lay between the germline ends. Germline CDR1 and CDR2: MGHRA and YSYEKL. The CDR3 contains 14 residues. The CDR3 loop is CASSQDGGSYEQYF. The CDR3 coding sequence is TGCGCCAGCAGCCAAGATGGAGGGTCGTACGAGCAGTACTTC.

The V gene is TRBV30, the J gene TRBJ2-1, with D perhaps matching TRBD2 (5 bases). CDR1 is GTSNPN and CDR2 is SVGIG in the germline V gene (reference sequence). Trimming pared 0 bases from V and 2 bases from J, leaving 14 bases between. This CDR3 has 16 residues. The CDR3, as DNA: TGTGCCTGGAGTGTACGCGGGCGTGAGACCTACAATGAGCAGTTCTTC. This codes for CAWSVRGRETYNEQFF.